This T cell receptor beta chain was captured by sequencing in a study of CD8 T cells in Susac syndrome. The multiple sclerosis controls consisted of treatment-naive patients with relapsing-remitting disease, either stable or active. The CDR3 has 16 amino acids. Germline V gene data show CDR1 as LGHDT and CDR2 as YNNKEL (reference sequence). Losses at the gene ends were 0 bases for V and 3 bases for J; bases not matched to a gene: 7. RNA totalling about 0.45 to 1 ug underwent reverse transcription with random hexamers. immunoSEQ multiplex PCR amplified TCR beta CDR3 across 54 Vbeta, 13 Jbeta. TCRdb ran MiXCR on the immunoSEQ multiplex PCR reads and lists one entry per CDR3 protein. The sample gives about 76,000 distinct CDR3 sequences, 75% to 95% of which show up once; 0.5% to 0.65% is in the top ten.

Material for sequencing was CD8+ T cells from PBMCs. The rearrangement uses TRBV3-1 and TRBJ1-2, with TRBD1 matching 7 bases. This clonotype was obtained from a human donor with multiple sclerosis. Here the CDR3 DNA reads TGTGCCAGCAGCCAAGATAGAGGACAGGTGGACTATGGCTACACCTTC. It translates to CASSQDRGQVDYGYTF.